These 23 T cell receptor beta chains were all obtained from the same sample, sequenced in a study of blood T cell repertoires in COVID-19 (dated by TCRdb to the early 2020s). Libraries were built with the immunoSEQ multiplex PCR assay. TCRdb carries this immuneACCESS record with in-frame sequences only. Its versions omit some clonotypes, under half of them owing to an unresolved V gene in the studies checked, with the rest unexplained. This sample comprises approximately 63,000 clones, about 75% of them detected only once. The ten largest account for about 50% of the sample. Sequencing input: peripheral blood. Every receptor here comes from a woman of 80 years or more with acute or convalescent COVID-19.

The V call is TRBV25-1, the J call TRBJ2-3; 10 bases map to TRBD1. V lost 4 bases, J lost 3 bases, and 4 bases stayed unmatched. The V gene's germline CDR1 is MGHDK and CDR2 SYGVNS. This CDR3 contains 15 residues. CDR3 sequence reads: CASSVWTGGTDTQYF. The CDR3 nucleotides read TGTGCCAGCAGTGTCTGGACAGGGGGGACAGATACGCAGTATTTT.

Turning to this clone: Other DNA sequences in this specimen translate into the identical CDR3. V gene TRBV15 combines with J gene TRBJ2-7; 9 nucleotides agree with TRBD2. J lost 5 bases, V lost 1 base, and 6 bases had no gene match. The CDR3 extends over 15 amino acids. Looked up from germline, CDR1 is LNHNV and CDR2 is YYDKDF (reference sequence). The CDR3 here is CATSRVRGGANEQYF. The CDR3 DNA reads as TGTGCCACCAGCAGAGTGCGGGGGGGGGCCAACGAGCAGTACTTC.

V and J are TRBV7-2 and TRBJ1-3; no clear D. V was clipped by 0 bases and J by 4 bases, with 7 bases between them. CDR1 is SGHTA and CDR2 is FQGNSA in the germline V gene. The CDR3 is 14 amino acids. DNA for the CDR3: TGTGCCAGCAGCTTAGCGCGGATGGGAAACACCATATATTTT. This codes for CASSLARMGNTIYF.

The V and J genes are TRBV29-1 and TRBJ1-5; no clear D gene. CDR3 length: 13 amino acids. Trimming shortened V by 6 bases and J by 0 bases, and 9 bases separated the two germline ends. Germline lookup yields CDR1 SQVTM and CDR2 ANQGSEA. The CDR3 spells CSVKENSNQPQHF. In DNA, the CDR3 is TGCAGCGTAAAAGAGAATAGCAATCAGCCCCAGCATTTT.

This chain joins TRBV2 and TRBJ1-4; TRBD1 agrees at 9 bases. The germline V gene encodes CDR1 SNHLY and CDR2 FYNNEI. The J segment lost 0 bases and the V segment lost 10 bases, leaving 6 bases of the junction unmatched. The CDR3 has 15 residues. CDR3 protein: CATTGQGTTNEKLFF. The CDR3 DNA follows: TGTGCCACGACGGGACAGGGAACAACTAATGAAAAACTGTTTTTT.

The chain joins TRBV6-2 or TRBV6-3 to TRBJ1-5; D may be TRBD1 (5 bases). Germline loops: CDR1 MNHEY, CDR2 SVGEGT. This CDR3 contains 14 residues. Trimming shortened V by 2 bases and J by 5 bases, and 10 bases separated the two germline ends. CDR3 in amino acids: CASSYTGEDQPQHF. The DNA of the CDR3 is TGTGCCAGCAGTTACACAGGTGAGGATCAGCCCCAGCATTTT.

V usage is TRBV3-1 (or the pseudogene TRBV3-2) and J usage is TRBJ2-7, with a possible D match to TRBD1 (6 bases). The CDR3 has 17 amino acids. Trimming removed 6 bases from V and 0 bases from J, with 21 bases in between. Germline loops: CDR1 LGHDT, CDR2 YNNKEL (reference sequence). The CDR3 coding sequence is TGTGCCAGCAGTCGAACCGGGACACGGACGAGCTCCTACGAGCAGTACTTC. It specifies CASSRTGTRTSSYEQYF.

The chain carries TRBV6-6 and TRBJ2-2; 11 nucleotides match TRBD2. The length of the CDR3 is 16 residues. The ends lost 7 bases at V and 8 bases at J; junction bases unmatched: 12. Germline V gene sequence: CDR1 MNHNY, CDR2 SVGAGI (reference sequence). The CDR3 region has the DNA TGTGCCAGCACCGGGGGCCTAGCGGGAGGAGGGGGGGAGCTGTTTTTT. It specifies CASTGGLAGGGGELFF.

The chain employs TRBV6-6 and TRBJ1-1, with TRBD1 matching 9 bases. Trimming took 7 bases from V and 6 from J; bases not matched to a gene: 9. Germline CDR1 reads MNHNY; CDR2 reads SVGAGI (reference sequence). The CDR3 sequence is 14 residues long. The chain's CDR3 is CASTPQGAGAEAFF. The DNA for the CDR3 is TGTGCCAGCACCCCACAGGGGGCTGGGGCTGAAGCTTTCTTT.

CDR3 loop: CASSQSQGSGYTF. The CDR3 DNA sequence: TGTGCCAGTAGTCAAAGCCAGGGATCTGGCTACACCTTC. J is TRBJ1-2 and V is TRBV19, with D maybe TRBD1 (5 bases). The CDR3 spans 13 residues. V dropped 5 bases and J dropped 7 bases, with 14 bases sitting between them. Per the germline V gene, CDR1 is LNHDA and CDR2 is SQIVND (reference sequence).

This clone was recorded a few times. The chain couples TRBV3-1 (or the pseudogene TRBV3-2) to TRBJ1-4; 7 nucleotides agree with TRBD1. Unmatched junction bases numbered 6, after V lost 0 bases and J lost 5 bases. From germline, CDR1 is LGHDT and CDR2 YNNKEL (reference sequence). This CDR3 comprises 16 residues. The CDR3 DNA reads as TGTGCCAGCAGCCAAGAAAGGGGACAGTTAAATGAAAAACTGTTTTTT. This encodes CASSQERGQLNEKLFF.

The rearrangement links TRBV28 to TRBJ2-7, with D possibly TRBD1 on 6 matching bases. CDR3 length equals 12 residues. Trimming took off 10 bases at V and 3 bases at J, with 13 bases between the two ends. CDR1 is MDHEN and CDR2 is SYDVKM in the germline V gene. The CDR3 region has the DNA TGTGCCATCCAAAAACAGGGCTACGAGCAGTACTTC. Protein sequence: CAIQKQGYEQYF.

This chain's CDR3 is CASSIPPGGGNSSPLHF. The CDR3 DNA is TGTGCCAGTAGTATCCCACCGGGAGGGGGTAATTCTTCACCCCTCCACTTT. This chain joins TRBV19 and TRBJ1-6, with D perhaps matching TRBD1 (6 bases). The CDR3 totals 17 residues. Germline V CDR1 and CDR2: LNHDA, SQIVND (reference sequence). Trimming took 3 bases from V and 9 from J, leaving 21 bases between them.

V and J are TRBV7-2 and TRBJ2-7; tentative D call: TRBD2 (6 bases). This CDR3 has 15 amino acids. With 2 bases removed from V and 4 bases from J, the gap between germline ends came to 15 bases. Germline V gene sequence: CDR1 SGHTA, CDR2 FQGNSA. The CDR3, as DNA: TGTGCCAGCAGCTTACATCAGCACAGCGGGTACGAGCAGTACTTC. Protein sequence: CASSLHQHSGYEQYF. Combining the CDR3 with reference TRBV7-2 and TRBJ2-7 gives the whole variable domain GAGVSQSPSNKVTEKGKDVELRCDPISGHTALYWYRQSLGQGLEFLIYFQGNSAPDKSGLPSDRFSAERTGGSVSTLTIQRTQQEDSAVYLCASSLHQHSGYEQYFGPGTRLTVT.

The J gene is TRBJ2-1, the V gene TRBV30; tentative D call: TRBD2 (5 bases). The ends were cut back, 0 bases at V and 7 bases at J, with 7 bases in the middle. This CDR3 spans 12 amino acids. The germline gives CDR1 GTSNPN, CDR2 SVGIG (reference sequence). CDR3 protein: CAWSVQRNEQFF. In DNA form, the CDR3 reads TGTGCCTGGAGTGTACAGCGGAATGAGCAGTTCTTC.

This clone was recorded once. The chain recombines TRBV3-1 (or the pseudogene TRBV3-2) with TRBJ2-1; D is possibly TRBD2 (7 bases). The CDR3 runs to 14 residues. V shed 4 bases and J shed 10 bases, with 17 bases lying between them. Germline CDR1 reads LGHDT; CDR2 reads YNNKEL (reference sequence). The CDR3 sequence: CASSLVRGAQEQFF. The CDR3 DNA reads as TGTGCCAGCAGCCTTGTACGGGGGGCGCAGGAGCAGTTCTTC.

This clone was seen only once. The rearrangement links TRBV19 to TRBJ2-1, with 8 bases lining up with TRBD1. V was pared by 2 bases and J by 1 base, with 1 base of the junction left unmatched. This CDR3 has 15 amino acids. Germline V gene lookup returns CDR1 LNHDA and CDR2 SQIVND (reference sequence). The CDR3 DNA reads TGTGCCAGTAGTATACAGGGGGCTTCCTACAATGAGCAGTTCTTC. Translated: CASSIQGASYNEQFF.

V gene TRBV7-3 combines with J gene TRBJ1-2; 8 nucleotides agree with TRBD1. The germline V gene encodes CDR1 SGHTA and CDR2 FQGTGA. This CDR3 has 13 residues. The ends lost 3 bases at V and 6 bases at J; junction bases unmatched: 3. CDR3: CASSFPTGDGYTF. The DNA of the CDR3 is TGTGCCAGCAGCTTCCCGACAGGGGATGGCTACACCTTC. The variable domain in full, with the rest retrieved from reference TRBV7-3 and TRBJ1-2, is GAGVSQTPSNKVTEKGKYVELRCDPISGHTALYWYRQSLGQGPEFLIYFQGTGAADDSGLPNDRFFAVRPEGSVSTLKIQRTERGDSAVYLCASSFPTGDGYTFGSGTRLTVV.

The chain couples TRBV5-3 to TRBJ1-6; D gene ambiguous. TRBV5-3 is filed as an ORF, its function uncertain. The CDR3 extends over 16 amino acids. V dropped 0 bases and J dropped 6 bases, with 13 bases sitting between them. CDR3 amino acids: CARSLGVSAINSPLHF. Written as DNA, the CDR3 is TGTGCCAGAAGCTTGGGTGTGAGTGCTATTAATTCACCCCTCCACTTT.

The chain recombines TRBV7-8 with TRBJ1-6, with 7 nucleotides matching TRBD1. This CDR3 region has 15 residues. Per the germline V gene, CDR1 is SGHVS and CDR2 is FQNEAQ. The J segment lost 5 bases and the V segment lost 4 bases, leaving 5 bases of the junction unmatched. The CDR3 nucleotides are TGTGCCAGCAGCTCTCGGGACAGCAATAATTCACCCCTCCACTTT. Protein sequence: CASSSRDSNNSPLHF.

CDR3 loop: CASRTGWNTEAFF. For the CDR3, the DNA is TGTGCCAGCAGGACAGGGTGGAACACTGAAGCTTTCTTT. V usage is TRBV12-3 or TRBV12-4 and J usage is TRBJ1-1; 7 nucleotides agree with TRBD1. This CDR3 is 13 amino acids long. Germline trimming cut 6 bases from V and 1 base from J; bases unmatched to any gene: 2.

The chain combines TRBV12-3 or TRBV12-4 with TRBJ1-2; D remains unclear. Trimming pared 6 bases from V and 8 bases from J, leaving 13 bases between. This CDR3 comprises 12 residues. CDR3 in amino acids: CASSRRAGGYTF. In nucleotides, the CDR3 is TGTGCCAGCAGCCGTCGTGCGGGGGGCTACACCTTC.

The CDR3 coding sequence is TGCGCCAGCAGCTTTCAAGGGGGCGGGGAGACCCAGTACTTC. Translating it yields CASSFQGGGETQYF. This chain links TRBV5-1 with TRBJ2-5, with 7 bases identical to TRBD1. CDR1 SGHRS and CDR2 YFSETQ come from the germline V gene. This CDR3 has 14 amino acids. The junction had 6 bases not matched to a gene; V was cut back by 2 bases and J by 5 bases. Together with reference TRBV5-1 and TRBJ2-5, the CDR3 gives the full variable domain: KAGVTQTPRYLIKTRGQQVTLSCSPISGHRSVSWYQQTPGQGLQFLFEYFSETQRNKGNFPGRFSGRQFSNSRSEMNVSTLELGDSALYLCASSFQGGGETQYFGPGTRLLVL.